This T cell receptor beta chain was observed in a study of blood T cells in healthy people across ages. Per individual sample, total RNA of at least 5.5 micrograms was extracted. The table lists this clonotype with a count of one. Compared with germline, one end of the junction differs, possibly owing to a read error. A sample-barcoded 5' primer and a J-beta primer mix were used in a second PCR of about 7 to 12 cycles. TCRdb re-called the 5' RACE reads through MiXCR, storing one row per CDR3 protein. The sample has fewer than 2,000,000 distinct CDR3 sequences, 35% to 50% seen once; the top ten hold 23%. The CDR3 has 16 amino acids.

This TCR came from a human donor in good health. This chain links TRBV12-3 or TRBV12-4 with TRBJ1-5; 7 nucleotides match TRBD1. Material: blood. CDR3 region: CASRVGVRQGSQPLHF. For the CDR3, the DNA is TGTGCCAGCAGGGTCGGGGTGAGACAGGGTAGTCAACCCCTGCATTTT.